Sequencing of this TCR beta chain was carried out in a study of beta chain features in type 1 diabetes. Study-level findings and limits: In the patient group, naive, central memory and Treg TCRB repertoires seemed more alike than in the healthy donor group. A potential PCR bias toward shorter templates would be equal in patient and control samples. VDJ junctions from patients with type 1 diabetes contained fewer insertions and more deletions.

The isolated RNA, all of it, was reverse transcribed, so expressed TCRB transcripts were what got sequenced. The protocol was immunoSEQ multiplex PCR, while the TCRdb copy is restricted to in-frame clones and leaves out a portion. Of about 130,000 clones in the sample, around 8.7% are singletons; the top ten hold roughly 0.69%. Turning to this clone: Its antigen is unidentified.

CDR3 size: 15 residues. V trimming: 7 bases; J trimming: 6 bases; junction bases outside the gene matches: 7. The germline V gene encodes CDR1 SGHTA and CDR2 FQGNSA. The TCR sequence derives from a man aged 18 to 30 in good health. What was sequenced was central memory CD4+ T cells from blood. The V and J genes are TRBV7-2 and TRBJ2-2, with 11 bases that match TRBD2. The CDR3 DNA sequence: TGTGCCAGCAACGAATTTAGCGGGGGGGCCGGGGAGCTGTTTTTT. It translates to CASNEFSGGAGELFF. The full variable domain, its missing parts supplied by reference TRBV7-2 and TRBJ2-2, is GAGVSQSPSNKVTEKGKDVELRCDPISGHTALYWYRQSLGQGLEFLIYFQGNSAPDKSGLPSDRFSAERTGGSVSTLTIQRTQQEDSAVYLCASNEFSGGAGELFFGEGSRLTVL.